A single count supports the clone carrying this T cell receptor beta chain. The antigen is not known. As to treatment: oral pan-JAK inhibitor, 5-10 mg twice daily. Peripheral blood samples and lesional scalp punch biopsies were obtained from alopecia areata patients. This sample is drawn from a study of CD8+ T cells in alopecia areata. The study, taken as a whole, reports: Scalp clonality and expanded CD8+ clones among the top 100 fell significantly with tofacitinib. There were many expanded lesional clones persisting in scalp and blood during tofacitinib.

In each case, RNA was isolated and then reverse transcribed into cDNA as the sequencing template. Measured with immunoSEQ multiplex PCR; TCRdb has only the in-frame clones, and not every one. The data hold more than 100,000 clones, with more than 75% observed a single time. The germline gives CDR1 SGHRS, CDR2 YFSETQ. The CDR3 has 15 residues. V shed 4 bases, J shed 2 bases, and the junction held 5 bases outside the gene matches. The material sequenced was CD8+ T cells sorted from blood, taken at approximately week 31, from a patient treated with tofacitinib. The TCR originated in a human donor with alopecia areata. The chain links TRBV5-1 to TRBJ2-5; 10 nucleotides align to TRBD2. As DNA, the CDR3 is TGCGCCAGCAGCGTCGGACTAGCGGCTCAAGAGACCCAGTACTTC. Translated, it gives CASSVGLAAQETQYF. Based on the CDR3 plus reference TRBV5-1 and TRBJ2-5, the full variable domain is KAGVTQTPRYLIKTRGQQVTLSCSPISGHRSVSWYQQTPGQGLQFLFEYFSETQRNKGNFPGRFSGRQFSNSRSEMNVSTLELGDSALYLCASSVGLAAQETQYFGPGTRLLVL.